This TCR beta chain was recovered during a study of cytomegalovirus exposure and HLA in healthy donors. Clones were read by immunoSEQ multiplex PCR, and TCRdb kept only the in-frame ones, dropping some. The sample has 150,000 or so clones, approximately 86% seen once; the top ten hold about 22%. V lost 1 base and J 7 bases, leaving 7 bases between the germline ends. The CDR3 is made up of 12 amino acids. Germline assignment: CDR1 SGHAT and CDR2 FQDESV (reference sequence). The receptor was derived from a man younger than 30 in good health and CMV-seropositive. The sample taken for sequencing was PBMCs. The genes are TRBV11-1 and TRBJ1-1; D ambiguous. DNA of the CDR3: TGTGCCAGCAGCTTAGATCGGGGTGAAGCTTTCTTT. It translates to CASSLDRGEAFF. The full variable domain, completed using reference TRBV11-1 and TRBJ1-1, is EAEVAQSPRYKITEKSQAVAFWCDPISGHATLYWYRQILGQGPELLVQFQDESVVDDSQLPKDRFSAERLKGVDSTLKIQPAELGDSAMYLCASSLDRGEAFFGQGTRLTVV.